This entry features one T cell receptor (beta chain) sequence. Its specificity is unknown. Method: immunoSEQ multiplex PCR; TCRdb's copy keeps in-frame clones and lacks some. The sample lists under 150,000 clones; approximately 94% were seen once. These data are taken from a study of T cell responses to AZD1222 COVID-19 vaccine. Overall study: Recipients boosted at about 4 weeks or about 12 weeks are pooled.

The study, taken as a whole, reports: The study sampled repertoires only after the peak T cell response. Dominant CD4 TCR responses targeted spike regions 160-218 and 743-854.

The germline gives CDR1 MNHEY, CDR2 SVGAGI. The CDR3 consists of 11 residues. The V end was cut by 5 bases, the J end by 3 bases, with 2 bases between. This receptor was taken from an adult in good health. Sample: peripheral blood, taken on day 0 of AZD1222 vaccination. The chain recombines TRBV6-5 with TRBJ1-5; D unresolved. The CDR3 spells CASSNNQPQHF. CDR3 sequence (DNA): TGTGCCAGCAGTAACAATCAGCCCCAGCATTTT.